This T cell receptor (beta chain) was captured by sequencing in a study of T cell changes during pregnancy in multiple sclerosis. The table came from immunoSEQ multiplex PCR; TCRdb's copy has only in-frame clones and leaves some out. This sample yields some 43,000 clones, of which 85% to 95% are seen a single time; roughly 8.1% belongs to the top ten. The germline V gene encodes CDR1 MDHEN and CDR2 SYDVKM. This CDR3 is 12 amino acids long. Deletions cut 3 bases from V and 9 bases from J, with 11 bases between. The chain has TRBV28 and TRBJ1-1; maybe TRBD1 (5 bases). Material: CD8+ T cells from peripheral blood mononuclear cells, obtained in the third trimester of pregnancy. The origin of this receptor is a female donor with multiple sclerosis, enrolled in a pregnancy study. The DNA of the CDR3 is TGTGCCAGCAGTTTTGCTGACAGCCAAGCTTTCTTT. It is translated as CASSFADSQAFF.